This T cell receptor beta chain came from a study of cytomegalovirus exposure and HLA in healthy donors. Study-wide points: What was likely a sequencing artifact was a cluster of highly shared sequence variants. For TCR beta chains, V- and J-gene trimming was later linked to a missense DCLRE1C variant. Altogether, around 160 TCR beta chains were recorded as cytomegalovirus-associated. In a later analysis, HLA-associated beta chains showed higher expansion and lower generation probabilities than comparable chains.

Note on this clone: Its matching antigen is unknown.

The PCR employed 60 Vbeta primers together with 13 Jbeta primers. Measured with immunoSEQ multiplex PCR; TCRdb has only the in-frame clones, and not every one. The table includes around 100,000 clones, roughly 77% detected once. The source material was PBMCs. The receptor's source is a woman younger than 30 in good health and CMV-seropositive.

In DNA form, the CDR3 reads TGTGCCAGCAGCCATATAGGACAGGGAGGCAATTCACCCCTCCACTTT. Amino acid sequence: CASSHIGQGGNSPLHF. The V and J genes are TRBV14 and TRBJ1-6, with 8 bases matching TRBD1. CDR1 is SGHDN, CDR2 FVKESK, per germline. CDR3 length: 16 residues. The ends lost 3 bases at V and 7 bases at J; junction bases unmatched: 8. The entire variable domain, with the rest obtained from reference TRBV14 and TRBJ1-6, is as follows: EAGVTQFPSHSVIEKGQTVTLRCDPISGHDNLYWYRRVMGKEIKFLLHFVKESKQDESGMPNNRFLAERTGGTYSTLKVQPAELEDSGVYFCASSHIGQGGNSPLHFGNGTRLTVT.